This is a list of T cell receptor beta chains from one sample in a study of T cell changes during pregnancy in multiple sclerosis. The assay was immunoSEQ multiplex PCR, and TCRdb's table has in-frame clones only and misses some. The profile covers tens of thousands of clones, with roughly 92% appearing a single time and approximately 0.67% taken by the ten largest. The sequencing here drew on CD4+ T cells from peripheral blood mononuclear cells, taken in the third trimester of pregnancy. The receptor source for this set is a female donor with multiple sclerosis, enrolled in a pregnancy study. The CDR3 runs from the conserved cysteine through the conserved F or W. Each record gives: D gene, CDR3 length, clone size, J gene, V gene, CDR3 protein, CDR3 DNA. D genes are given only for firm matches. Size tells how often a clone was seen (once, few, many) or the class of an expanded clone, and some rows leave it out.

>TRBD1|15|.|TRBJ1-1|TRBV28
CASRLLQGSRTEAFF
TGTGCCAGCAGACTTCTACAGGGGAGTCGCACTGAAGCTTTCTTT
>.|15|.|TRBJ2-7|TRBV6-5
CASSPRGVGPYEQYF
TGTGCCAGCAGTCCCCGGGGAGTGGGCCCCTACGAGCAGTACTTC
>.|16|.|TRBJ1-4|TRBV4-2
CASSRSWAGPNEKLFF
TGTGCCAGCAGCCGCTCCTGGGCGGGACCGAATGAAAAACTGTTTTTT
>.|16|.|TRBJ1-1|TRBV7-2
CASSLALSSRDTEAFF
TGTGCCAGCAGCTTAGCGCTGTCTTCTCGGGACACTGAAGCTTTCTTT
>TRBD2|16|.|TRBJ2-2|TRBV9
CASSAIAGGTTGELFF
TGTGCCAGCAGCGCGATAGCGGGAGGGACCACCGGGGAGCTGTTTTTT
>TRBD1|15|.|TRBJ1-5|TRBV19
CASKIQGAGNQPQHF
TGTGCCAGTAAGATACAGGGGGCTGGCAATCAGCCCCAGCATTTT
>TRBD2|15|.|TRBJ2-3|TRBV29-1
CSVPGSGSLLYTQYF
TGCAGCGTCCCTGGTAGCGGGAGTTTACTTTATACGCAGTATTTT
>.|17|.|TRBJ2-5|TRBV5-6
CASSLVVGPTGKETQYF
TGTGCCAGCAGCTTGGTTGTTGGCCCGACAGGCAAAGAGACCCAGTACTTC
>.|18|.|TRBJ2-3|TRBV13
CASSLWVSQRSSTDTQYF
TGTGCCAGCAGCTTGTGGGTATCCCAGCGGTCTAGCACAGATACGCAGTATTTT
>TRBD1|16|once|TRBJ2-2|TRBV27
CASSITGQLKGGELFF
TGTGCCAGCAGTATTACGGGACAGCTTAAAGGGGGGGAGCTGTTTTTT
>TRBD1|16|.|TRBJ2-1|TRBV13
CASSNPGQEFYNEQFF
TGTGCCAGCAGCAACCCGGGACAGGAGTTCTACAATGAGCAGTTCTTC
>TRBD2|16|.|TRBJ2-3|TRBV7-9
CASSPTGTSGVDTQYF
TGTGCCAGCAGCCCAACCGGGACTAGCGGGGTAGATACGCAGTATTTT
>TRBD1|14|.|TRBJ2-1|TRBV9
CASSFSGTGSEQFF
TGTGCCAGCAGCTTCTCCGGGACAGGGAGTGAGCAGTTCTTC
>.|13|.|TRBJ1-2|TRBV9
CASSVDSTYGYTF
TGTGCCAGCAGCGTAGACAGTACTTATGGCTACACCTTC
>.|17|once|TRBJ2-3|TRBV21-1
CASTVREEGLTTDTQYF
TGTGCCAGCACTGTACGAGAGGAGGGTTTAACCACAGATACGCAGTATTTT
>.|17|.|TRBJ2-7|TRBV5-1
CASSPTGLFSNSYEQYF
TGCGCCAGCAGCCCGACAGGTCTATTTTCGAACAGCTACGAGCAGTACTTC
>TRBD2|15|.|TRBJ2-7|TRBV9
CASSPRTSGAYEQYF
TGTGCCAGCAGCCCGCGGACTAGCGGTGCCTACGAGCAGTACTTC